The present entry profiles one T cell receptor (beta chain) with its context. This record belongs to a study of preoperative IRX-2 immunotherapy in early breast cancer. Generated by immunoSEQ multiplex PCR, the TCRdb table keeps only in-frame clones and is missing some. The top ten clones hold roughly 2% of a sample with roughly 99,000 clones, 75% to 90% of them seen once. The treatment is: preoperative locoregional IRX-2 cytokine immunotherapy. Samples came from a phase Ib trial of preoperative locoregional IRX-2 cytokine immunotherapy. Trimming took off 6 bases at V and 4 bases at J, with 13 bases between the two ends. CDR3 length: 15 residues. The germline gives CDR1 MRHNA, CDR2 SNTAGT.

The TCR comes from a human donor with breast cancer. Source: tumor tissue, taken after IRX-2 immunotherapy. The V gene is TRBV6-4, the J gene TRBJ2-6, with a possible D match to TRBD1 (6 bases). This CDR3 is CASRRPGTGANVLTF. DNA of the CDR3: TGTGCCAGCAGACGTCCGGGGACAGGGGCCAACGTCCTGACTTTC.